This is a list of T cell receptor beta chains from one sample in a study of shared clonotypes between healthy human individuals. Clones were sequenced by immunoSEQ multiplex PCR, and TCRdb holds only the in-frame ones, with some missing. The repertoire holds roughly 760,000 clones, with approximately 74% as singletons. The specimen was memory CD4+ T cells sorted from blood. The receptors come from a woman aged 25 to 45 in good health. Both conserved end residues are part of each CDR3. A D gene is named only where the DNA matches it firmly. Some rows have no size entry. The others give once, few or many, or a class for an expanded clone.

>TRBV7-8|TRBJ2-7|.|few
TGTGCCAGCAGCTTAAACCTAGGTCGGGACGAGCAGTACTTC
CASSLNLGRDEQYF
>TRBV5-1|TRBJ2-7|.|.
TGCGCCAGCAGCTTGGATGCAGTAAGAACCTACGAGCAGTACTTC
CASSLDAVRTYEQYF
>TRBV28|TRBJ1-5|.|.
TGTGCCAGCTCTATTAGCAATCAGCCCCAGCATTTT
CASSISNQPQHF
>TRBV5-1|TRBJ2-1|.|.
TGCGCCAGCAGCCCACGCATTGAGTCTAACAATGAGCAGTTCTTC
CASSPRIESNNEQFF
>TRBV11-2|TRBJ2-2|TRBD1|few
TGTGCCAGCAGCTTAAGGTCACGGACAGGGCGGACCGGGGAGCTGTTTTTT
CASSLRSRTGRTGELFF
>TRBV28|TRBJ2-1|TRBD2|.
TGTGCCAGCAGTTTAACTAACTTCCAGGGAGGGGCCTACAATGAGCAGTTCTTC
CASSLTNFQGGAYNEQFF
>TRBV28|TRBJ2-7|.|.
TGTGCCAGCAGCCCGGGACCTGGCGAGCAGTACTTC
CASSPGPGEQYF
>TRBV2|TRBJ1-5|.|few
TGTGCCAGCAGTAGGGACGGTAATCAGCCCCAGCATTTT
CASSRDGNQPQHF
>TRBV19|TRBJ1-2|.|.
TGTGCCAGTAGTACCAAAGGCGGGCAGATTGGCTATGGCTACACCTTC
CASSTKGGQIGYGYTF
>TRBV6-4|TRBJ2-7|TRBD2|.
TGTGCCAGCAGTGACGGGAGAATTTTTTTGACTAGCGAGACCAACTCCTACGAGCAGTACTTC
CASSDGRIFLTSETNSYEQYF
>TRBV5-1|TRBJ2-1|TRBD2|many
TGCGCCAGCAGCTTATCTAGCGGGATGTACAATGAGCAGTTCTTC
CASSLSSGMYNEQFF
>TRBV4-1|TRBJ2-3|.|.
TGCGCCAGCAGCCGTACCGGGACAACTGGAGATACGCAGTATTTT
CASSRTGTTGDTQYF
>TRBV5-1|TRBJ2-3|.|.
TGCGCCAGCAGCTTTGGGCAGGCCGCAGATACGCAGTATTTT
CASSFGQAADTQYF
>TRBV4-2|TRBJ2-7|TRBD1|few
TGTGCCAGCAGCCCACGAACAGGGGCCCTCCGGTCCTACGAGCAGTACTTC
CASSPRTGALRSYEQYF
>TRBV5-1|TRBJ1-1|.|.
TGCGCCAGCAGCAGCCGCCAAGACACTGAAGCTTTCTTT
CASSSRQDTEAFF
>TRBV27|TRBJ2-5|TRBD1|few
TGTGCCAGCAGGAGGACAGGGGGCGAGACCCAGTACTTC
CASRRTGGETQYF
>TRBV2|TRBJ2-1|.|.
TGTGCCAGCAGCGCCGGGCGCAGCTCCTACAATGAGCAGTTCTTC
CASSAGRSSYNEQFF
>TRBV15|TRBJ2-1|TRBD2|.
TGTGCCACCAGCAGAGTAGCGGGAATTGTTCTGTTGGATGAGCAGTTCTTC
CATSRVAGIVLLDEQFF
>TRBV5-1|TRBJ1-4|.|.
TGCGCCAGCAGCGAGGGGGTTGTTAGGGAAAAACTGTTTTTT
CASSEGVVREKLFF
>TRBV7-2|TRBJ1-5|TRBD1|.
TGTGCCAGCAGTAGGGGGTACAGGGGAGCGGGCAATCAGCCCCAGCATTTT
CASSRGYRGAGNQPQHF
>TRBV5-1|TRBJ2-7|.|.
TGCGCCAGCAGCTCGGGACACGAGAGCGGAGAGCAGTACTTC
CASSSGHESGEQYF
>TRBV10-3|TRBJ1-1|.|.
TGTGCCATCAGTCTTCGGGGGAACACTGAAGCTTTCTTT
CAISLRGNTEAFF
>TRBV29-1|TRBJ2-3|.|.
TGCAGCGCCGTTAGGACTAGCACAGATACGCAGTATTTT
CSAVRTSTDTQYF
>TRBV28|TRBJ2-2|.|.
TGTGCCAGCAGTCCCCATGGCCCGGGGACCGGGGAGCTGTTTTTT
CASSPHGPGTGELFF
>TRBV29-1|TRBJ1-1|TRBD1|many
TGCAGCGTTGAAGAAAATACGGGACAGGGAGCTTTCTTT
CSVEENTGQGAFF
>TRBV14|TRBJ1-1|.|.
TGTGCCAGCAGGGCAGGGCGGGTAACTGAAGCTTTCTTT
CASRAGRVTEAFF
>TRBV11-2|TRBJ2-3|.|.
TGTGCCAGCAGCTTAGTACTGGGGACTCACTTCACAGATACGCAGTATTTT
CASSLVLGTHFTDTQYF
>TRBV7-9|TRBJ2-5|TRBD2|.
TGTGCCAGCAGCACGGGACTAGCGGGACCAGAGACCCAGTACTTC
CASSTGLAGPETQYF
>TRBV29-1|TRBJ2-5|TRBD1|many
TGCAGCGTGAGGGCAGGGGGATACGGGACCCAGTACTTC
CSVRAGGYGTQYF
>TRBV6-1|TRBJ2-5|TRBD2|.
TGTGCCAGTAATAGCGGGAGGGAGACCCAGTACTTC
CASNSGRETQYF
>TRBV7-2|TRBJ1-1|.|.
TGTGCCAGCAGCTTAGTTCACCGGCGACAGTCGAACACTGAAGCTTTCTTT
CASSLVHRRQSNTEAFF
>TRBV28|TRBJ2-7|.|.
TGTGCCAGCAGTTCAACGAAAGACAGGTTCTACGAGCAGTACTTC
CASSSTKDRFYEQYF
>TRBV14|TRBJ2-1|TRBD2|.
TGTGCCAGCAGCCTCGGGACTAGCGGGAGTAGCTACAATGAGCAGTTCTTC
CASSLGTSGSSYNEQFF
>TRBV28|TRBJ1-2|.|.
TGTGCCAGCAGGCACCTAACGGGGACGATGAGGTATGGCTACACCTTC
CASRHLTGTMRYGYTF
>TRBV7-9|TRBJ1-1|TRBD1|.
TGTGCCAGCAGCTTACACAGGGGGCTTACTGAAGCTTTCTTT
CASSLHRGLTEAFF
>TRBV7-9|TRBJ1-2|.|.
TGTGCCAGCAGTCCAGACTTGGATTATGGCTACACCTTC
CASSPDLDYGYTF
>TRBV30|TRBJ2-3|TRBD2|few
TGTGCCTGGAGTTGGACTAGCCGAGATACGCAGTATTTT
CAWSWTSRDTQYF
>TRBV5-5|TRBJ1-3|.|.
TGTGCCAGCACCACCACGGGAGGGAACTCTGGAAACACCATATATTTT
CASTTTGGNSGNTIYF
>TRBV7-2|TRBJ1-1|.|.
TGTGCCAGCACCATCTGGGGGACCCGGACTCCGTTT
CASTIWGTRTPF
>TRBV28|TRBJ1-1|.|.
TGTGCCAGCAGTTTAGGCGGGGCTGAAGCTTTCTTT
CASSLGGAEAFF
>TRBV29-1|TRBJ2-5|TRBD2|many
TGCAGCGCCACACTAGCGGGAGTCAAAGAGACCCAGTACTTC
CSATLAGVKETQYF
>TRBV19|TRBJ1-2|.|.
TGTGCCAGTACCCCTACAGGGAACTATGGCTACACCTTC
CASTPTGNYGYTF
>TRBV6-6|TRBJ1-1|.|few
TGTGCTAGTAACAGCCTAGACACTGAAGCTTTCTTT
CASNSLDTEAFF
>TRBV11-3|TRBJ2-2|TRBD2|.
TGTGCCAGCAGCCTTAGCGGGGCCACCGGGGAGCTGTTTTTT
CASSLSGATGELFF
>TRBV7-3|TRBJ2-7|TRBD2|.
TGTGCCAGCAGCGTTAGCGGGATCTACGAGCAGTACTTC
CASSVSGIYEQYF
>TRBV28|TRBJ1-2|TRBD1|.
TGTGCCAGCAGTCAGCCCGGGACAGGGAAGCGGGGCTACACCTTC
CASSQPGTGKRGYTF
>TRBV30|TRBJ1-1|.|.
TGTGCCTGGAGCGCCGGACACTGGAACACTGAAGCTTTCTTT
CAWSAGHWNTEAFF